A single sample gave rise to the 29 T cell receptor beta chains below, sequenced in a study of Tregs in tolerant kidney transplant recipients. The method was immunoSEQ multiplex PCR; TCRdb's version includes in-frame clones alone and lacks a portion of them. Seen here are 200,000 to 300,000 clones, approximately 84% observed once, and the top ten hold around 0.6%. The sample consisted of CD4+ T cells from blood. These receptors originate from a human donor in good health.

This chain joins TRBV5-5 and TRBJ2-7; D could derive from TRBD1 or TRBD2 (5 bases each). V was shortened by 6 bases and J by 1 base, with 14 bases between the two germline ends. Per the germline V gene, CDR1 is SGHKS and CDR2 is YYEKEE (reference sequence). The CDR3 consists of 14 residues. CDR3 region: CASTPRGGSYEQYF. CDR3 in DNA: TGTGCCAGCACCCCGAGGGGTGGATCCTACGAGCAGTACTTC.

The genes are TRBV11-3 and TRBJ1-1; D unresolved. Germline V CDR1 and CDR2: SGHNT, YENEEA. V lost 1 base and J lost 3, with 6 bases in between. This CDR3 comprises 13 residues. CDR3 bases: TGTGCCAGCAGCTTAGTCGCGTACACTGAAGCTTTCTTT. Its protein product is CASSLVAYTEAFF.

The rearrangement uses TRBV6-1 and TRBJ2-3, with TRBD2 matching 7 bases. CDR3 length: 16 amino acids. J gave up 1 base and V 2 bases, and 6 bases lay outside the gene matches. Germline loops: CDR1 MNHNS, CDR2 SASEGT. CDR3 bases: TGTGCCAGCAGTGAATTTGGGGGGGGACGCACAGATACGCAGTATTTT. Its translation is CASSEFGGGRTDTQYF.

The V call is TRBV5-6, the J call TRBJ2-2; D remains unclear. Trimming pared 4 bases from V and 10 bases from J, leaving 23 bases between. This CDR3 comprises 16 residues. Germline V lookup: CDR1 SGHDT, CDR2 YYEEEE. CDR3 in DNA: TGTGCCAGCAGCCGATCCCTCCGGGCTCTGGCCGAGGAGCTGTTTTTT. As protein: CASSRSLRALAEELFF.

This clone was observed a single time. This chain uses TRBV7-9 with TRBJ2-5, with a possible D match to TRBD2 (5 bases). From germline, CDR1 is SEHNR and CDR2 FQNEAQ (reference sequence). Trimming shortened V by 11 bases and J by 2 bases, and 21 bases separated the two germline ends. The CDR3 length is 15 residues. CDR3 loop: CAGSVLFNTQETQYF. Here the CDR3 DNA reads TGTGCCGGTAGCGTCCTTTTCAACACACAAGAGACCCAGTACTTC.

This chain uses TRBV6-6 with TRBJ2-7; TRBD1 matches at 9 bases. The germline CDR1 and CDR2 sequences are MNHNY and SVGAGI (reference sequence). The CDR3 has 15 residues. V shed 2 bases and J 2 bases; nucleotides not matched to a gene: 4. For the CDR3, the DNA is TGTGCCAGCAGTTACGGGACAGGGAAAACCTACGAGCAGTACTTC. The encoded protein is CASSYGTGKTYEQYF.

V and J are TRBV5-1 and TRBJ2-1, with 7 bases that match TRBD2. V lost 2 bases and J lost 3; bases outside the gene matches: 8. The CDR3 is 16 amino acids. Germline assignment: CDR1 SGHRS and CDR2 YFSETQ. The DNA for the CDR3 is TGCGCCAGCAGCTTAGGACTGACGGGGGGCTACAATGAGCAGTTCTTC. Its protein is CASSLGLTGGYNEQFF.

This chain joins TRBV5-8 and TRBJ2-5; 12 bases fit TRBD2. CDR1 is SGHTS and CDR2 is YDEGEE in the germline V gene. Unmatched junction bases numbered 12, after V lost 4 bases and J lost 5 bases. The CDR3 covers 17 residues. CDR3: CASSPATGLAGRETQYF. The CDR3 DNA reads as TGTGCCAGCAGCCCTGCAACTGGACTAGCGGGGCGTGAGACCCAGTACTTC. The variable domain in full, completed from reference TRBV5-8 and TRBJ2-5, reads EAGVTQSPTHLIKTRGQQATLRCSPISGHTSVYWYQQALGLGLQFLLWYDEGEERNRGNFPPRFSGRQFPNYSSELNVNALELEDSALYLCASSPATGLAGRETQYFGPGTRLLVL.

This rearrangement joins TRBV2 to TRBJ2-2; 10 bases are shared with TRBD2. The CDR3 loop spans 17 amino acids. V gave up 2 bases and J gave up 3 bases; unmatched junction bases: 6. Germline V gene data show CDR1 as SNHLY and CDR2 as FYNNEI. CDR3 nucleotide sequence: TGTGCCAGCAGTGAACGGGTAGCGGGGGGATACACCGGGGAGCTGTTTTTT. This translates into CASSERVAGGYTGELFF.

This clone was observed a few times. The rearrangement links TRBV5-1 to TRBJ2-3; TRBD2 agrees at 8 bases. V trimming: 4 bases; J trimming: 5 bases; junction bases outside the gene matches: 15. CDR1 is SGHRS and CDR2 is YFSETQ in the germline V gene. The CDR3 length is 17 residues. The DNA of the CDR3 is TGCGCCAGCAGCCCCGGACTAGCACGCGACCAGGGAGATACGCAGTATTTT. Translated: CASSPGLARDQGDTQYF.

This clone is a singleton in its sample. V gene TRBV18 combines with J gene TRBJ1-6, with 8 bases that match TRBD1. With V trimmed by 3 bases and J by 10 bases, 8 bases remained unmatched. The V gene's germline CDR1 is KGHSH and CDR2 LQKENI. The CDR3 covers 15 residues. CDR3 DNA sequence: TGTGCCAGCTCACCCCAGGGGGCGCAGGAGTCACCCCTCCACTTT. This codes for CASSPQGAQESPLHF.

The chain links TRBV5-6 to TRBJ2-2; 14 nucleotides agree with TRBD2. J lost 5 bases, V lost 7 bases, and 16 bases had no gene match. This CDR3 has 19 residues. Looked up from germline, CDR1 is SGHDT and CDR2 is YYEEEE. The CDR3 loop is CASQRNPGLAGVGTGELFF. DNA of the CDR3: TGTGCCAGCCAACGGAATCCGGGACTAGCGGGAGTTGGTACCGGGGAGCTGTTTTTT. Full variable domain (outside the CDR3, taken from reference TRBV5-6 and TRBJ2-2): DAGVTQSPTHLIKTRGQQVTLRCSPKSGHDTVSWYQQALGQGPQFIFQYYEEEERQRGNFPDRFSGHQFPNYSSELNVNALLLGDSALYLCASQRNPGLAGVGTGELFFGEGSRLTVL.

This chain joins TRBV12-5 and TRBJ1-3, with 7 bases matching TRBD1. Germline lookup yields CDR1 LGHNT and CDR2 FRNRAP. J was trimmed by 4 bases and V by 5 bases; bases with no gene match: 8. The CDR3 spans 15 residues. The CDR3 DNA reads TGTGCTAGTGGTCAAGGGACAGCGGAGGGAAACACCATATATTTT. The encoded protein is CASGQGTAEGNTIYF.

The CDR3 reads CASSYLSRVGGGELFF. In DNA, the CDR3 is TGTGCCAGCAGTTACCTCTCGCGGGTGGGAGGCGGGGAGCTGTTTTTT. This chain uses TRBV6-5 with TRBJ2-2, with D perhaps TRBD2 (6 bases). Trimming pared 2 bases from V and 7 bases from J, leaving 17 bases between. Germline V gives CDR1 MNHEY, CDR2 SVGAGI. This CDR3 is 16 amino acids long.

This chain links TRBV5-1 with TRBJ1-4; D not certain. Between the trimmed V and J ends, which lost 0 bases and 4 bases, there was a span of 7 bases. This CDR3 has 14 residues. Germline CDR1 is SGHRS and CDR2 is YFSETQ. CDR3 region: CASSLGPGNEKLFF. In DNA, the CDR3 is TGCGCCAGCAGCTTGGGGCCGGGTAATGAAAAACTGTTTTTT.

The rearrangement uses TRBV7-2 and TRBJ1-4; D gene unclear. Trimming took 0 bases from V and 5 from J, leaving 10 bases between them. Per germline, CDR1 SGHTA and CDR2 FQGNSA. The CDR3 sequence is 15 residues long. CDR3 coding DNA: TGTGCCAGCAGCTTAGCGGCCTTGCGAAATGAAAAACTGTTTTTT. Its translation: CASSLAALRNEKLFF.

In its sample, this clone was seen a few times. This chain joins TRBV18 and TRBJ2-7; D gene uncertain. Trimming left V 4 bases short and J 2 bases short, with 9 bases between. This CDR3 is built from 13 residues. Per the germline V gene, CDR1 is KGHSH and CDR2 is LQKENI. Written as DNA, the CDR3 is TGTGCCAGCTCACAACAAGGGACCTACGAGCAGTACTTC. Encoded protein: CASSQQGTYEQYF.

In regard to this clone: This is likely a read error, given that the CDR3 carries no conserved phenylalanine or tryptophan at its end. The chain recombines TRBV2 with TRBJ2-7; D is perhaps TRBD1 (5 bases). Trimming took off 4 bases at V and 1 base at J, with 11 bases between the two ends. The germline CDR1 and CDR2 sequences are SNHLY and FYNNEI. The CDR3 runs 14 residues. The CDR3 here is CASSVPDISYEQYI. DNA of the CDR3: TGTGCCAGCAGTGTCCCGGACATTTCCTACGAGCAGTACATC.

V gene TRBV2 combines with J gene TRBJ2-5; D may match TRBD1 or TRBD2 (5 bases each). This CDR3 is built from 15 residues. In germline, CDR1 is SNHLY, CDR2 FYNNEI. The ends were cut back, 7 bases at V and 2 bases at J, with 17 bases in the middle. CDR3 DNA sequence: TGTGCCAGCAAGAACTCACGGGACCCTCAAGAGACCCAGTACTTC. Amino acids: CASKNSRDPQETQYF. Looking up the rest from reference TRBV2 and TRBJ2-5 gives the full variable domain: EPEVTQTPSHQVTQMGQEVILRCVPISNHLYFYWYRQILGQKVEFLVSFYNNEISEKSEIFDDQFSVERPDGSNFTLKIRSTKLEDSAMYFCASKNSRDPQETQYFGPGTRLLVL.

This chain connects TRBV4-1 to TRBJ2-1, with D possibly being TRBD1 (5 bases). In germline, CDR1 is MGHRA, CDR2 YSYEKL. This CDR3 spans 14 amino acids. Trimming removed 7 bases from V and 2 bases from J, with 12 bases in between. CDR3 DNA sequence: TGCGCCAGCAAGGGGTACCAGGCCTACAATGAGCAGTTCTTC. Amino acids: CASKGYQAYNEQFF.

This sequence joins TRBV30 and TRBJ1-5; 12 bases match TRBD1. Trimming removed 0 bases from V and 2 bases from J; junction bases left unmatched: 14. Germline CDR1 reads GTSNPN; CDR2 reads SVGIG (reference sequence). This CDR3 has 20 residues. This CDR3 is CAWSVPRDRGLIRGNQPQHF. In nucleotides, the CDR3 is TGTGCCTGGAGTGTACCCCGGGACAGGGGGCTCATTCGGGGCAATCAGCCCCAGCATTTT.

The chain couples TRBV5-1 to TRBJ2-3; 12 nucleotides line up with TRBD2. The J segment lost 4 bases and the V segment lost 4 bases, leaving 10 bases of the junction unmatched. Germline values: CDR1 SGHRS, CDR2 YFSETQ. This CDR3 is 17 amino acids long. The CDR3 DNA is TGCGCCAGCAGCCTAGTGACTAGCGGGGGAAGCGCAGATACGCAGTATTTT. This gives the protein CASSLVTSGGSADTQYF.

The gene calls are TRBV18 and TRBJ2-4, with 14 bases matching TRBD2. CDR1 is KGHSH and CDR2 is LQKENI in the germline V gene. Unmatched junction bases numbered 5, after V lost 4 bases and J lost 0 bases. The CDR3 contains 18 residues. Here the CDR3 reads CASSRLAGGPGAKNIQYF. CDR3 nucleotides: TGTGCCAGCTCACGACTAGCGGGGGGGCCTGGAGCCAAAAACATTCAGTACTTC. The whole variable domain, remainder taken from reference TRBV18 and TRBJ2-4, is NAGVMQNPRHLVRRRGQEARLRCSPMKGHSHVYWYRQLPEEGLKFMVYLQKENIIDESGMPKERFSAEFPKEGPSILRIQQVVRGDSAAYFCASSRLAGGPGAKNIQYFGAGTRLSVL.

The V call is TRBV30, the J call TRBJ1-5; no clear D gene. This CDR3 has 13 residues. Germline CDR1 is GTSNPN and CDR2 is SVGIG (reference sequence). V lost 0 bases and J 7 bases, leaving 10 bases between the germline ends. The CDR3 region has the DNA TGTGCCTGGAGTGTGTCTGCCAGACAGCCCCAGCATTTT. Translation gives CAWSVSARQPQHF.

This clone was counted only a few times. The chain recombines TRBV28 with TRBJ1-2; 7 nucleotides match TRBD1. This CDR3 has 14 amino acids. The germline CDR1 and CDR2 sequences are MDHEN and SYDVKM. J gave up 8 bases and V 2 bases, and 8 bases lay outside the gene matches. CDR3 sequence: CASSLVEGARGYTF. CDR3 sequence (DNA): TGTGCCAGCAGTTTAGTCGAGGGGGCGCGGGGCTACACCTTC.

The chain links TRBV27 to TRBJ2-3; no definite D call. From germline, CDR1 is MNHEY and CDR2 SMNVEV (reference sequence). There are 14 residues in the CDR3. Between the trimmed V and J ends, which lost 4 bases and 2 bases, there was a span of 10 bases. The CDR3 DNA reads as TGTGCCAGCAGTTGGGTGGCGGACACAGATACGCAGTATTTT. The encoded protein is CASSWVADTDTQYF.

The chain has TRBV6-6 and TRBJ1-1; D gene uncertain. This CDR3 region has 13 residues. The germline V gene encodes CDR1 MNHNY and CDR2 SVGAGI (reference sequence). V lost 4 bases and J lost 2, with 8 bases in between. The CDR3 DNA follows: TGTGCCAGCAGTTGGGGAGCTAACACTGAAGCTTTCTTT. It translates to CASSWGANTEAFF.

This chain uses TRBV28 with TRBJ1-2; D is perhaps TRBD1 (5 bases). CDR1 is MDHEN and CDR2 is SYDVKM in the germline V gene. There are 15 residues in the CDR3. V was pared by 7 bases and J by 5 bases, with 20 bases between. The CDR3 nucleotides are TGTGCCAGCACCACGGGGGGTTCTGGCGGGTATGGCTACACCTTC. It translates to CASTTGGSGGYGYTF.

The V call is TRBV29-1, the J call TRBJ1-1, with unresolved D. Germline-derived CDR1 and CDR2 are SQVTM and ANQGSEA. CDR3 length equals 11 residues. Trimming stripped 4 bases from V and 5 bases from J, with 8 bases between. CDR3 sequence reads: CSVVGGTEAFF. CDR3 DNA: TGCAGCGTTGTCGGCGGGACTGAAGCTTTCTTT.